The TCR beta chain under discussion was sequenced for a study of T cells in Graves' hyperthyroidism and ophthalmopathy. PBMCs were derived from roughly 10 ml fresh peripheral blood. Amplification of TCR beta CDR3 regions was performed using RNA transcripts as template. Initially, a first-round RT-PCR of the TCR CDR3 employed the HTBI primer set. Via MiXCR, TCRdb re-called the multiplex PCR reads, giving one row per CDR3 protein. The sample consists of nearly 600,000 distinct CDR3 sequences, approximately 13% of them appearing once. This clonotype occurred many times. Its cognate antigen is unknown. Study observations and caveats: Most expanded thyroid clonotypes above 0.001 also appeared in blood.

This CDR3 contains 14 residues. Per the germline V gene, CDR1 is GTSNPN and CDR2 is SVGIG (reference sequence). V lost 0 bases, J lost 4 bases, and 13 bases lay in between. The chain couples TRBV30 to TRBJ2-7, with D possibly called TRBD1 or TRBD2 (5 bases each). The clonotype originates from a woman aged 25 to 39 with Graves' hyperthyroidism that later progressed to Graves' ophthalmopathy. The sequenced material came from blood. CDR3 in DNA: TGTGCCTGGAGTGTAGGAGGACATCGATACGAGCAGTACTTC. This gives the protein CAWSVGGHRYEQYF.